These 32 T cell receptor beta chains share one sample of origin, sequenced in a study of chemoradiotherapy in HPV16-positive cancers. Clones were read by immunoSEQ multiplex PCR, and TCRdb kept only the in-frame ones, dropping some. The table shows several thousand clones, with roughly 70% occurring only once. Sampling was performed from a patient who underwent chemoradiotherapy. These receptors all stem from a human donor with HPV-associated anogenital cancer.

The CDR3 spells CASSLEEGQPQHF. The CDR3 DNA follows: TGTGCCAGCAGCTTAGAGGAGGGACAGCCCCAGCATTTT. This chain uses TRBV7-2 with TRBJ1-5; D gene ambiguous. V lost 1 base and J 7 bases, leaving 8 bases between the germline ends. The CDR3 is made up of 13 amino acids. The germline V gene encodes CDR1 SGHTA and CDR2 FQGNSA.

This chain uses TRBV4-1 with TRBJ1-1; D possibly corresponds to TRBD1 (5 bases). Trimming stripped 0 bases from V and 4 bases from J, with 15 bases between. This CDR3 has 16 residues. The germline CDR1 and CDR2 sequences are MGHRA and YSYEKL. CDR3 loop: CASSQDWRGVVTEAFF. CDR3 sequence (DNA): TGCGCCAGCAGCCAAGATTGGAGGGGTGTCGTCACTGAAGCTTTCTTT.

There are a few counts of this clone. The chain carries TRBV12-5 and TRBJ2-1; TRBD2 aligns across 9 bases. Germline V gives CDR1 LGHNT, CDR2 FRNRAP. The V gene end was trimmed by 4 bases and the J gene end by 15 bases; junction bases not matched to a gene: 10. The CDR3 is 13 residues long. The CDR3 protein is CASGSPGAGGLFF. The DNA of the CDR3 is TGTGCTAGTGGTTCCCCGGGAGCGGGAGGTCTGTTCTTC.

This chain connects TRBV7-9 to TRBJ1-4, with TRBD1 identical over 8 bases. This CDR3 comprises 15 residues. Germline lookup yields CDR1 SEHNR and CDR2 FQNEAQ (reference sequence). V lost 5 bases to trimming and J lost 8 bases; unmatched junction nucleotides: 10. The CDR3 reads CASSTRQGPGEKLFF. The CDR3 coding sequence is TGTGCCAGCAGCACAAGACAGGGGCCGGGGGAAAAACTGTTTTTT.

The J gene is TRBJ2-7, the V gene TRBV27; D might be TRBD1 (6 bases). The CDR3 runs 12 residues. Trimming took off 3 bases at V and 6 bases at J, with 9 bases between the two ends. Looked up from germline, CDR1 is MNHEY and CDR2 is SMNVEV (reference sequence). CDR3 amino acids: CASSFPGAEQYF. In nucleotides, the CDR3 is TGTGCCAGCAGTTTTCCAGGGGCCGAGCAGTACTTC.

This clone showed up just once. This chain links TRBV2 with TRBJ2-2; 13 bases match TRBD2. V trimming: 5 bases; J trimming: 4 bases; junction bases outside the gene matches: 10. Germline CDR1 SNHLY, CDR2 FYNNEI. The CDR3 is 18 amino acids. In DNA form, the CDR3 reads TGTGCCAGCAGTCCCGGGACTAGCGGGATGTTGAGCACCGGGGAGCTGTTTTTT. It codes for CASSPGTSGMLSTGELFF. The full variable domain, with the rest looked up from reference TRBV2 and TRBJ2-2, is EPEVTQTPSHQVTQMGQEVILRCVPISNHLYFYWYRQILGQKVEFLVSFYNNEISEKSEIFDDQFSVERPDGSNFTLKIRSTKLEDSAMYFCASSPGTSGMLSTGELFFGEGSRLTVL.

CDR3 sequence (DNA): TGCGCCAGCAGCTTGGGTTCAGGCCAGGGTACAGATACGCAGTATTTT. It encodes CASSLGSGQGTDTQYF. The rearrangement joins TRBV5-1 to TRBJ2-3; D is perhaps TRBD1 (5 bases). V was cut by 0 bases and J by 3 bases, with 14 bases left in between. CDR1 and CDR2 (germline): SGHRS, YFSETQ. This CDR3 has 16 residues.

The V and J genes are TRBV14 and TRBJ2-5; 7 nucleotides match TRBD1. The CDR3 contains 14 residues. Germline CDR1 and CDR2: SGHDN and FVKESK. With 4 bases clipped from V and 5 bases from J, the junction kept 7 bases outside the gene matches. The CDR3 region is CASSPRQGWETQYF. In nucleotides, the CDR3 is TGTGCCAGCAGCCCTAGACAGGGATGGGAGACCCAGTACTTC. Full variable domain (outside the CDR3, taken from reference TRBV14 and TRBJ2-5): EAGVTQFPSHSVIEKGQTVTLRCDPISGHDNLYWYRRVMGKEIKFLLHFVKESKQDESGMPNNRFLAERTGGTYSTLKVQPAELEDSGVYFCASSPRQGWETQYFGPGTRLLVL.

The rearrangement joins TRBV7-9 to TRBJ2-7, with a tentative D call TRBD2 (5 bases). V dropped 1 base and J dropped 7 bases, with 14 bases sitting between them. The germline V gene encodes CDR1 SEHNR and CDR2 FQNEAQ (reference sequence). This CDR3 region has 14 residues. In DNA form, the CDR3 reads TGTGCCAGCAGCTTAGGACTACCAGAACGAGAGCAGTACTTC. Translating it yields CASSLGLPEREQYF.

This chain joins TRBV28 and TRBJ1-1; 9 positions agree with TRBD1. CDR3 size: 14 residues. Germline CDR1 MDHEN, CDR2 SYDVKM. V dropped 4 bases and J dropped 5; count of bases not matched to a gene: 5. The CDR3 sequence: CASSSRDRVTEAFF. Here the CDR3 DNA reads TGTGCCAGCAGTTCCCGGGACAGGGTTACTGAAGCTTTCTTT.

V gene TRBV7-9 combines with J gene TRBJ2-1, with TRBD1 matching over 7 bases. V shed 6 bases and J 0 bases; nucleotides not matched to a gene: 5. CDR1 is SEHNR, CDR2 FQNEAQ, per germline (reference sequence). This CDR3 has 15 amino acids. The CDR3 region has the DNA TGTGCCAGCAGGCCGACAGGGAACTCCTACAATGAGCAGTTCTTC. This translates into CASRPTGNSYNEQFF.

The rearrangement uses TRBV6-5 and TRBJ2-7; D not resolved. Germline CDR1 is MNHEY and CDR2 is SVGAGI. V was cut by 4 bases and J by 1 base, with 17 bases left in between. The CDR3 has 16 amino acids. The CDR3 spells CASSSLPRSDSYEQYF. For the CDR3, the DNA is TGTGCCAGCAGTTCCCTCCCCCGGTCGGATTCCTACGAGCAGTACTTC.

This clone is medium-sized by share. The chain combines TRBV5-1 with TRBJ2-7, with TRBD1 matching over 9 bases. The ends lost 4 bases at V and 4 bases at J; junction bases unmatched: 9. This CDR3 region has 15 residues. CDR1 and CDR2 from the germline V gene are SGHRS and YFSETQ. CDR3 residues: CASSETGTGYYEQYF. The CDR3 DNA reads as TGCGCCAGCAGCGAAACCGGGACAGGGTATTACGAGCAGTACTTC.

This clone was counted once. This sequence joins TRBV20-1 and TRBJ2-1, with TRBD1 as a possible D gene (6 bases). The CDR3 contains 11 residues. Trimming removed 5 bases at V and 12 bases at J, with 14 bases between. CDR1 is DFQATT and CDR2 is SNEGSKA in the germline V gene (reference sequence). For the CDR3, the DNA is TGCAGTGCTGAACAGGGTAAATTGCAGTTCTTC. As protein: CSAEQGKLQFF.

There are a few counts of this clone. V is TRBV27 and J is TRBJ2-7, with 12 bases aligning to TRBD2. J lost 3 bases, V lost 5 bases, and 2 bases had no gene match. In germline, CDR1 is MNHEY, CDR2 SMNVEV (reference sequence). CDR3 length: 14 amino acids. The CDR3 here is CASSLTSGSYEQYF. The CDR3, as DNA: TGTGCCAGCAGTCTGACTAGCGGGAGCTACGAGCAGTACTTC.

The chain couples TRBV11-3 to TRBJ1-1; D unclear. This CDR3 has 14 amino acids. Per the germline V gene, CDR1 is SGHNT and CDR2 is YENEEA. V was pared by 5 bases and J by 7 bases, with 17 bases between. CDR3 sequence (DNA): TGTGCCAGCAGCCCGGACCCAGGCCACAATGAAGCTTTCTTT. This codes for CASSPDPGHNEAFF.

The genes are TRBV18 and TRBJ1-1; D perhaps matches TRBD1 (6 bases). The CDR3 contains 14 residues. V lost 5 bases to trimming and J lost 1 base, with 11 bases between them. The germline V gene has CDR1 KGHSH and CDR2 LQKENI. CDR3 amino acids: CASSFKQGNTEAFF. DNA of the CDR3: TGTGCCAGCTCATTCAAACAGGGGAACACTGAAGCTTTCTTT.

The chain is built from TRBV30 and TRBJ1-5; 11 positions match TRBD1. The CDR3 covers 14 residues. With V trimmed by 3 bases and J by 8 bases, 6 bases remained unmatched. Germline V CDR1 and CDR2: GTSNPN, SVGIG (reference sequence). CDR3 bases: TGTGCCTGGAGCCGCGGGACAGGGGGAAAGCCCCAGCATTTT. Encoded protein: CAWSRGTGGKPQHF.

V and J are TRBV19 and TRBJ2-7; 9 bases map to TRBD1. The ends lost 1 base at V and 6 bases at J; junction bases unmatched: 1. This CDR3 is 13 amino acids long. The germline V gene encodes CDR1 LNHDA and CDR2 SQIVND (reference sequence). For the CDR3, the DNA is TGTGCCAGTAGTATAGGGGACAGGGCCGAGCAGTACTTC. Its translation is CASSIGDRAEQYF.

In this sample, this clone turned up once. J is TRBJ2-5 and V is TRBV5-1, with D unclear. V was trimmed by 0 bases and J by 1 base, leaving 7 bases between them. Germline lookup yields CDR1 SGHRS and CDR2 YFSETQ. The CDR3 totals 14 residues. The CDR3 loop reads CASSLEAFQETQYF. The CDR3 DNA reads TGCGCCAGCAGCTTGGAGGCTTTCCAAGAGACCCAGTACTTC.

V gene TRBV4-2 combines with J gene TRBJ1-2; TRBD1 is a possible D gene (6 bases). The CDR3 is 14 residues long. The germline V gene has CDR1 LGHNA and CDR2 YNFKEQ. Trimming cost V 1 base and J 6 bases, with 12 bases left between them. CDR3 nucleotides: TGTGCCAGCAGCCAAGGTCCAGGGGCGGATGGCTACACCTTC. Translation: CASSQGPGADGYTF.

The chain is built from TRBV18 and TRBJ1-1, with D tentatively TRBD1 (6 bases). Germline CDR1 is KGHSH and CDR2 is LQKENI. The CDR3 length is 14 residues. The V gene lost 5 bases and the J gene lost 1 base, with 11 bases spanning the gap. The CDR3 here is CASSLQGENTEAFF. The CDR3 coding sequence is TGTGCCAGCTCATTACAGGGAGAGAACACTGAAGCTTTCTTT.

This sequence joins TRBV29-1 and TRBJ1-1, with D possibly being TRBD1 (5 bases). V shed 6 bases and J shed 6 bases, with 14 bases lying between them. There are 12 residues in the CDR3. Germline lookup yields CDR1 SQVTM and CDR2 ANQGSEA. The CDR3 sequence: CSVEIGGAEAFF. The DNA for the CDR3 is TGCAGCGTGGAGATCGGGGGGGCTGAAGCTTTCTTT.

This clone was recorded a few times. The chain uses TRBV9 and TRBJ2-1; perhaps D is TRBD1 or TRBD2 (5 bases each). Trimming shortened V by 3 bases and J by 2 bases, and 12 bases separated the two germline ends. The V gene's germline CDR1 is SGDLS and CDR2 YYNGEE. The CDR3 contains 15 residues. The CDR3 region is CASSADRDAYNEQFF. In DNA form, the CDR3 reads TGTGCCAGCAGCGCCGACCGGGACGCCTACAATGAGCAGTTCTTC.

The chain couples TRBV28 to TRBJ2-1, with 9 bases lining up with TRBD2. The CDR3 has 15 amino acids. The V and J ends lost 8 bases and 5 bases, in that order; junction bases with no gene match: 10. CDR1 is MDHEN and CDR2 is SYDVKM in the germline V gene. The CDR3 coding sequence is TGTGCCAGCGTTGGGCGGGAGGGCTTGAACAATGAGCAGTTCTTC. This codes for CASVGREGLNNEQFF. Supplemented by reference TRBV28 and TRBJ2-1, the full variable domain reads DVKVTQSSRYLVKRTGEKVFLECVQDMDHENMFWYRQDPGLGLRLIYFSYDVKMKEKGDIPEGYSVSREKKERFSLILESASTNQTSMYLCASVGREGLNNEQFFGPGTRLTVL.

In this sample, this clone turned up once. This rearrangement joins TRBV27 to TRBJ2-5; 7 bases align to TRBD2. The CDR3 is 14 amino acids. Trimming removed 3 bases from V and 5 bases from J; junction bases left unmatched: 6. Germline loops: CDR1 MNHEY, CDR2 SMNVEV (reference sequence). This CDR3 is CASSFYPSGETQYF. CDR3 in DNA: TGTGCCAGCAGTTTTTATCCTAGCGGCGAGACCCAGTACTTC.

CDR3 sequence (DNA): TGTGCCAGCAGTCAGGGACAGCGCAATCAGCCCCAGCATTTT. Amino acids: CASSQGQRNQPQHF. The V and J genes are TRBV2 and TRBJ1-5, with 7 bases matching TRBD1. The CDR3 consists of 14 residues. Germline lookup yields CDR1 SNHLY and CDR2 FYNNEI. J gave up 2 bases and V 5 bases, and 3 bases lay outside the gene matches.

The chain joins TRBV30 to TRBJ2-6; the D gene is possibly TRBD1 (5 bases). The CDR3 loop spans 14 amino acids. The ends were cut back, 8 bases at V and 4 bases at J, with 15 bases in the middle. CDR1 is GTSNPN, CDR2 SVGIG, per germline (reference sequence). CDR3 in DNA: TGTGCCGGATCCCAGGGCTACGGGGCCAACGTCCTGACTTTC. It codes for CAGSQGYGANVLTF.

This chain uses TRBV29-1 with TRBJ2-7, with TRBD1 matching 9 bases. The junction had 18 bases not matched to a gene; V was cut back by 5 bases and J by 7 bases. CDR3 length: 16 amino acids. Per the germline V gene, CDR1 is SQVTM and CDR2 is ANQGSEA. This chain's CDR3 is CSVCFSGGTGPSEQYF. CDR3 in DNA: TGCAGCGTTTGCTTCTCAGGGGGGACAGGGCCCTCTGAGCAGTACTTC.

The CDR3 DNA is TGTGCCAGCAGCCGACAGGGGAACACCGGGGAGCTGTTTTTT. The encoded protein is CASSRQGNTGELFF. This chain connects TRBV5-4 to TRBJ2-2; 7 bases align to TRBD1. Trimming at V came to 4 bases and at J to 1 base, leaving 1 base not matched to a gene. The V gene's germline CDR1 is SGHNT and CDR2 YYREEE (reference sequence). This CDR3 is built from 14 residues.

CDR3 sequence (DNA): TGTGCCAGCAGTGACTCGGCTGGGGGGGACACCGGGGAGCTGTTTTTT. Protein sequence: CASSDSAGGDTGELFF. The chain recombines TRBV6-4 with TRBJ2-2, with TRBD2 matching 7 bases. The CDR3 runs to 16 residues. Unmatched junction bases numbered 4, after V lost 0 bases and J lost 3 bases. CDR1 and CDR2 from the germline V gene are MRHNA and SNTAGT.

The CDR3 here is CASSLYSGTSGSETQYF. The CDR3 region has the DNA TGTGCCAGCAGTTTATACTCCGGGACTAGCGGGAGTGAGACCCAGTACTTC. This rearrangement joins TRBV27 to TRBJ2-5, with 14 nucleotides matching TRBD2. This CDR3 has 17 residues. V shed 1 base and J 5 bases; nucleotides not matched to a gene: 6. Germline values: CDR1 MNHEY, CDR2 SMNVEV (reference sequence).